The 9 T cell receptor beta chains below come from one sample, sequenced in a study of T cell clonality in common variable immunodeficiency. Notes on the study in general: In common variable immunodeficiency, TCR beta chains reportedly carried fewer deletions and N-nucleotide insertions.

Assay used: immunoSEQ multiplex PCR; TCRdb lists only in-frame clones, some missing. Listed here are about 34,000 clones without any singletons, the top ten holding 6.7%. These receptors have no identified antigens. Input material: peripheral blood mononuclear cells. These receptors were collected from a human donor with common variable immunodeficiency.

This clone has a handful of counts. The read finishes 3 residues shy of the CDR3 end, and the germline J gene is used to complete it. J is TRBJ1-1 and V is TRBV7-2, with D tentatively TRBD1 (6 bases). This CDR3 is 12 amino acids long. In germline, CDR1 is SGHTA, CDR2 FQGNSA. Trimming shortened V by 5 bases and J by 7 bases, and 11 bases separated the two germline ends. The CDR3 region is CASSVRGREAFF. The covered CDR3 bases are TGTGCCAGCAGCGTCAGGGGCCGTGAA.

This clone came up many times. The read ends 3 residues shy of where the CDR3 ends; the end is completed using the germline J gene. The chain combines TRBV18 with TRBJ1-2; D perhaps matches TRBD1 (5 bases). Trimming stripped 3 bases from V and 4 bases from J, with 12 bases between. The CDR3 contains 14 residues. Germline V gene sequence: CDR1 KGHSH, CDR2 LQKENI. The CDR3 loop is CASSPRQNLYGYTF. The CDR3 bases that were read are TGTGCCAGCTCACCCAGACAGAACCTCTATGGC.

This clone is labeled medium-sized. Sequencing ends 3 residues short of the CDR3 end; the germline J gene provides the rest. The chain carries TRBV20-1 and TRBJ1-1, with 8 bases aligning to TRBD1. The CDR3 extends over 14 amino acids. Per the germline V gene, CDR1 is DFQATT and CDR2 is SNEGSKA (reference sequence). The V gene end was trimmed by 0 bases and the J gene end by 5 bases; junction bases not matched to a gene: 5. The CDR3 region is CSARDRTGRTEAFF. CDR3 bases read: TGCAGTGCTAGAGATCGGACAGGGCGAACTGAA.

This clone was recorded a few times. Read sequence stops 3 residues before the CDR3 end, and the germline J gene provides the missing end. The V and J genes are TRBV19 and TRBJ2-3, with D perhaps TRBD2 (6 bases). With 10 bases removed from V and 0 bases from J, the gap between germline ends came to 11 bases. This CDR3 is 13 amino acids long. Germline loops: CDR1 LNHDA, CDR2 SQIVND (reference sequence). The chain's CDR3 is CATRDWSTDTQYF. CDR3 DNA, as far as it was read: TGTGCCACTCGGGACTGGAGCACAGATACG.

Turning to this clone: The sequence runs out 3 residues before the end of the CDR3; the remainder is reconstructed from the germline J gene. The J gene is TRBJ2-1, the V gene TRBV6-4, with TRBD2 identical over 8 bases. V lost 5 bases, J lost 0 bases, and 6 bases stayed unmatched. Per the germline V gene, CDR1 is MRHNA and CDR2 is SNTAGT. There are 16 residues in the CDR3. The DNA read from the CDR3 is TGTGCCAGCAGTCCGACTAGCGACTTCTCCTACAATGAG. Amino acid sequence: CASSPTSDFSYNE. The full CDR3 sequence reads CASSPTSDFSYNEQFF.

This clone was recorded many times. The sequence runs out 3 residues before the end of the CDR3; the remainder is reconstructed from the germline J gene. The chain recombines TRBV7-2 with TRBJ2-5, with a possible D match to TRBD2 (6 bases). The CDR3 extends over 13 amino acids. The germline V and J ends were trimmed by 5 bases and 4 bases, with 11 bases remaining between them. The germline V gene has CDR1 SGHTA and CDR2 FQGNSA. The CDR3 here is CASSPSVTETQYF. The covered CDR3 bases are TGTGCCAGCAGCCCTAGCGTCACAGAGACC.

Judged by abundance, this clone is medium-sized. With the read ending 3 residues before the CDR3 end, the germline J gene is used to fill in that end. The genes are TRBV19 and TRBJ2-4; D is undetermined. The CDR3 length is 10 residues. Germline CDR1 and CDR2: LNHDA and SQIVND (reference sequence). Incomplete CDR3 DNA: TGTGCCAGTAGTATAACTACT. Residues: CASSITT. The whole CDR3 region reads CASSITTQYF.

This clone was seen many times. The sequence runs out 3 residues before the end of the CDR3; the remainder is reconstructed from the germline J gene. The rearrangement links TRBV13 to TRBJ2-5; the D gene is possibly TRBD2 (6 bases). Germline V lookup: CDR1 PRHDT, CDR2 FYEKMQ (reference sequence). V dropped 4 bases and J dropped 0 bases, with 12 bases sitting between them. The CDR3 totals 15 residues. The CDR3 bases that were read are TGTGCCAGCAGCTCCCCCGCGGGGTACCAAGAGACC. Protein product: CASSSPAGYQET. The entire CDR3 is CASSSPAGYQETQYF.

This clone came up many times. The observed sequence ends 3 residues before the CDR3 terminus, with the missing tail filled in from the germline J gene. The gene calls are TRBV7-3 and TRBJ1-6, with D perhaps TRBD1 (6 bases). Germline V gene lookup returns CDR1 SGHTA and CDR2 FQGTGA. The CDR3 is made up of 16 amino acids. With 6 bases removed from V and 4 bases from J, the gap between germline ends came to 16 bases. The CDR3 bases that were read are TGTGCCAGCAGAAGAGGAGTCGGACAGTATAATTCACCC. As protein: CASRRGVGQYNSP. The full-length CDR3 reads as CASRRGVGQYNSPLHF.